This T cell receptor beta chain is from a study of beta chain features in type 1 diabetes. Across the whole study: Summed over all samples, the examined sorted cells came to about 110 million.

As to this clone: Its antigen is unknown.

Overall study findings and caveats: Fewer junction insertions and more nucleotide deletions appeared in type 1 diabetes patients. Among patients with Type 1 diabetes, TCRB CDR3s were moderately but significantly shorter in every one of the four CD4+ subsets.

The germline V gene encodes CDR1 LGHNA and CDR2 YNFKEQ. The CDR3 runs 18 residues. V gave up 2 bases and J gave up 0 bases, with 17 bases separating them. What was sequenced were expressed TCRB transcripts, since all of the isolated RNA had been reverse transcribed. Profiling relied on immunoSEQ multiplex PCR, and the TCRdb table lists in-frame clones only, not all of them. The sample contains roughly 400,000 clones, more than 11% of which appear only once. The chain combines TRBV4-2 with TRBJ2-1; D is ambiguous. This TCR came from a man aged 30-40 years in good health. Sample: naive CD4+ T cells from blood. The CDR3 DNA is TGTGCCAGCAGCCAAATAGGGTCTGCGCCCAGCTCCTACAATGAGCAGTTCTTC. Its translation is CASSQIGSAPSSYNEQFF.